The 25 T cell receptor beta chains reported below all come from one sample, sequenced in a study of T cells in narcolepsy. The protocol was immunoSEQ multiplex PCR, while the TCRdb copy is restricted to in-frame clones and leaves out a portion. This sample has tens of thousands of clones; about four fifths occur once, and the top ten carry about 0.9%. What was sequenced was CD45RA- memory CD4+ T cells from PBMCs. The receptors come from a human donor with narcolepsy.

This chain links TRBV6-5 with TRBJ2-7, with 13 positions matching TRBD2. CDR1 is MNHEY and CDR2 is SVGAGI in the germline V gene. Unmatched junction bases numbered 6, after V lost 3 bases and J lost 4 bases. The CDR3 is 16 amino acids. DNA for the CDR3: TGTGCCAGCAGTTATATCAGGACTAGCGGGAGTTACGAGCAGTACTTC. Translating gives CASSYIRTSGSYEQYF.

V and J are TRBV21-1 and TRBJ2-7; the table's D call of TRBD2 was not tested on the DNA. TRBV21-1 is termed a pseudogene. This CDR3 comprises 15 residues. As DNA, the CDR3 is TGTGCCAGCAGCAAAAGTATCACCAGAGGTAACGAGCAGTACTTC. Translating gives CASSKSITRGNEQYF.

The chain joins TRBV30 to TRBJ1-2; 10 positions match TRBD1. V shed 3 bases and J 8 bases; nucleotides not matched to a gene: 12. The CDR3 totals 15 residues. Germline V gene sequence: CDR1 GTSNPN, CDR2 SVGIG (reference sequence). The CDR3 spells CAWSNRQGAYNGYTF. The CDR3 DNA sequence: TGTGCCTGGAGCAATAGACAGGGGGCTTATAACGGCTACACCTTC. Using reference TRBV30 and TRBJ1-2 for the parts outside the CDR3, the full variable domain is SQTIHQWPATLVQPVGSPLSLECTVEGTSNPNLYWYRQAAGRGLQLLFYSVGIGQISSEVPQNLSASRPQDRQFILSSKKLLLSDSGFYLCAWSNRQGAYNGYTFGSGTRLTVV.

This chain joins TRBV10-3 and TRBJ2-7; D tentatively fits TRBD1 or TRBD2 (5 bases each). The germline gives CDR1 ENHRY, CDR2 SYGVKD. V lost 9 bases to trimming and J lost 4 bases, with 10 bases between them. The CDR3 is 11 amino acids. For the CDR3, the DNA is TGTGCCATTCGGGACCTATACGAGCAGTACTTC. This codes for CAIRDLYEQYF.

The CDR3 DNA reads as TGTGCCTGGAGATATGGGGACGGACTTAATGAAAAACTGTTTTTT. Translation: CAWRYGDGLNEKLFF. The chain joins TRBV30 to TRBJ1-4, with D perhaps matching TRBD1 (5 bases). Germline CDR1 reads GTSNPN; CDR2 reads SVGIG (reference sequence). The CDR3 is 15 residues long. V lost 3 bases to trimming and J lost 4 bases, with 15 bases between them.

This clone has just a few counts. The chain recombines TRBV5-4 with TRBJ1-2, with D possibly TRBD1 on 5 matching bases. Trimming left V 0 bases short and J 8 bases short, with 17 bases between. Germline V gene sequence: CDR1 SGHNT, CDR2 YYREEE (reference sequence). The CDR3 is 15 residues long. The CDR3 loop reads CASSLEPGPRDGYTF. The DNA for the CDR3 is TGTGCCAGCAGCTTGGAACCGGGGCCTCGGGACGGCTACACCTTC.

The chain uses TRBV11-3 and TRBJ2-7, with D hard to call. The CDR3 has 12 amino acids. Germline CDR1 and CDR2: SGHNT and YENEEA. Trimming shortened V by 5 bases and J by 7 bases, and 12 bases separated the two germline ends. CDR3 sequence (DNA): TGTGCCAGCAGCCGCCCCCATCGGGAGCAGTACTTC. Its translation is CASSRPHREQYF.

The gene calls are TRBV7-9 and TRBJ1-2; tentatively, D is TRBD1 (6 bases). The CDR3 length is 12 residues. Germline lookup yields CDR1 SEHNR and CDR2 FQNEAQ (reference sequence). V lost 3 bases to trimming and J lost 8 bases, with 10 bases between them. The chain's CDR3 is CASSFPTGGYTF. In DNA, the CDR3 is TGTGCCAGCAGCTTTCCGACAGGCGGCTACACCTTC.

This clone was seen once. V and J are TRBV7-9 and TRBJ1-6; a possible D gene is TRBD1 (5 bases). V was trimmed by 6 bases and J by 10 bases, leaving 16 bases between them. This CDR3 is built from 14 residues. Per the germline V gene, CDR1 is SEHNR and CDR2 is FQNEAQ (reference sequence). The CDR3 here is CASSAAGVGSPLHF. The CDR3 nucleotides read TGTGCCAGCAGTGCCGCGGGGGTAGGCTCACCCCTCCACTTT.

This chain links TRBV5-4 with TRBJ2-2; perhaps TRBD1 as D (5 bases). Trimming stripped 0 bases from V and 1 base from J, with 7 bases between. Germline V lookup: CDR1 SGHNT, CDR2 YYREEE (reference sequence). This CDR3 is 15 amino acids long. CDR3 protein: CASSLGQMNTGELFF. CDR3 nucleotides: TGTGCCAGCAGCTTGGGACAGATGAACACCGGGGAGCTGTTTTTT.

This chain uses TRBV1 with TRBJ2-5. TRBV1 is reported as a pseudogene. The CDR3 is made up of 21 amino acids. CDR3 sequence (DNA): TGCACCAGCAGCCAAGTATTGGCGTGGGGGGCGAAGGGTGGGCCCCAAGAGACCCAGTACTTC. Its translation: CTSSQVLAWGAKGGPQETQYF.

The rearrangement uses TRBV5-5 and TRBJ1-4; D unresolved. The CDR3 contains 15 residues. Between the trimmed V and J ends, which lost 1 base and 7 bases, there was a span of 14 bases. Germline CDR1 SGHKS, CDR2 YYEKEE (reference sequence). The CDR3 spells CASSLPDRSAEKLFF. The DNA for the CDR3 is TGTGCCAGCAGCTTGCCTGACCGTTCAGCTGAAAAACTGTTTTTT.

The chain joins TRBV12-5 to TRBJ1-1; D uncertain. From germline, CDR1 is LGHNT and CDR2 FRNRAP. The CDR3 is 13 residues long. With 5 bases removed from V and 3 bases from J, the gap between germline ends came to 10 bases. The CDR3 protein is CASGPYGDTEAFF. DNA for the CDR3: TGTGCTAGTGGTCCGTACGGGGACACTGAAGCTTTCTTT.

V and J are TRBV19 and TRBJ2-3; TRBD2 is a possible D gene (5 bases). Trimming removed 3 bases at V and 2 bases at J, with 9 bases between. CDR3 length: 14 amino acids. CDR1 is LNHDA and CDR2 is SQIVND in the germline V gene (reference sequence). CDR3: CASSIGLHTDTQYF. The CDR3 nucleotides are TGTGCCAGTAGTATCGGACTCCACACAGATACGCAGTATTTT.

V usage is TRBV7-2 and J usage is TRBJ2-3, with 9 bases that match TRBD2. Losses at the gene ends were 6 bases for V and 5 bases for J; bases not matched to a gene: 12. Germline V gene data show CDR1 as SGHTA and CDR2 as FQGNSA. The CDR3 is 16 amino acids. The CDR3 here is CASRPQAGGLRDTQYF. The CDR3 DNA follows: TGTGCCAGCAGACCCCAGGCGGGGGGGCTCAGAGATACGCAGTATTTT.

The chain joins TRBV7-2 to TRBJ2-5; maybe TRBD1 (6 bases). CDR1 is SGHTA, CDR2 FQGNSA, per germline. CDR3 length: 14 amino acids. V lost 4 bases and J lost 2, with 11 bases in between. CDR3: CASSSHRAQETQYF. The CDR3 coding sequence is TGTGCCAGCAGCTCCCACAGGGCACAAGAGACCCAGTACTTC.

Points on this clone: The sample carries other DNA sequences with the same CDR3. The chain employs TRBV7-2 and TRBJ2-7; D remains ambiguous. CDR1 is SGHTA and CDR2 is FQGNSA in the germline V gene. This CDR3 contains 14 residues. V was pared by 0 bases and J by 2 bases, with 8 bases between. CDR3 sequence: CASSLASPPYEQYF. The CDR3 region has the DNA TGTGCCAGCAGCTTAGCTTCGCCCCCCTACGAGCAGTACTTC.

The CDR3 is CASGDTNTEAFF. The CDR3, as DNA: TGTGCTAGTGGCGATACGAACACTGAAGCTTTCTTT. The chain couples TRBV12-5 to TRBJ1-1; D uncertain. The V and J ends lost 6 bases and 1 base respectively, with 6 bases between them. Germline assignment: CDR1 LGHNT and CDR2 FRNRAP. CDR3 length: 12 amino acids.

The rearrangement joins TRBV30 to TRBJ1-1; 7 nucleotides agree with TRBD1. This CDR3 region has 15 residues. Germline trimming cut 0 bases from V and 5 bases from J; bases unmatched to any gene: 9. Germline values: CDR1 GTSNPN, CDR2 SVGIG (reference sequence). The CDR3 protein is CAWSVGLTGRTEAFF. CDR3 DNA: TGTGCCTGGAGTGTAGGGCTGACAGGGAGAACTGAAGCTTTCTTT.

The chain employs TRBV5-6 and TRBJ2-7, with a possible D match to TRBD1 (6 bases). Trimming stripped 1 base from V and 0 bases from J, with 14 bases between. Looked up from germline, CDR1 is SGHDT and CDR2 is YYEEEE. CDR3 size: 16 residues. The CDR3 spells CASSLRTAKSSYEQYF. The CDR3 region has the DNA TGTGCCAGCAGCTTGAGGACAGCTAAGTCCTCCTACGAGCAGTACTTC.

Here the CDR3 reads CASSPLTGSNQPQHF. The CDR3 DNA sequence: TGTGCCAGCAGCCCACTGACAGGGAGCAATCAGCCCCAGCATTTT. The chain uses TRBV7-2 and TRBJ1-5; 7 positions agree with TRBD1. The CDR3 length is 15 residues. V was clipped by 5 bases and J by 1 base; unmatched bases: 5. The germline V gene encodes CDR1 SGHTA and CDR2 FQGNSA.

This chain uses TRBV5-6 with TRBJ1-2; tentative D call: TRBD1 (5 bases). Germline lookup yields CDR1 SGHDT and CDR2 YYEEEE. V was clipped by 5 bases and J by 0 bases, with 17 bases between them. The CDR3 loop spans 16 amino acids. CDR3 in amino acids: CASRIGTLETNYGYTF. Written as DNA, the CDR3 is TGTGCCAGCAGAATAGGGACGCTCGAAACTAACTATGGCTACACCTTC.

This chain joins TRBV5-1 and TRBJ1-2; no definite D call. CDR1 is SGHRS and CDR2 is YFSETQ in the germline V gene. The V end lost 4 bases, the J end lost 2 bases, and 12 bases lay between the germline ends. The CDR3 is 14 amino acids. The CDR3 here is CASSNPTANYGYTF. The CDR3 DNA is TGCGCCAGCAGCAACCCTACAGCGAACTATGGCTACACCTTC.

The rearrangement uses TRBV5-1 and TRBJ2-3, with unresolved D. The CDR3 extends over 13 amino acids. The germline V gene has CDR1 SGHRS and CDR2 YFSETQ. Trimming pared 0 bases from V and 4 bases from J, leaving 6 bases between. Written as DNA, the CDR3 is TGCGCCAGCAGCTTGGGTATGCCAGATACGCAGTATTTT. Translated, it gives CASSLGMPDTQYF.

V gene TRBV27 combines with J gene TRBJ2-7; D not resolved. V was cut by 5 bases and J by 4 bases, with 12 bases left in between. This CDR3 is built from 13 residues. The germline CDR1 and CDR2 sequences are MNHEY and SMNVEV (reference sequence). Written as DNA, the CDR3 is TGTGCCAGCAGTCGGACCGAGATTTACGAGCAGTACTTC. Its protein product is CASSRTEIYEQYF.